The clone carrying this T cell receptor beta chain was recorded only once. V lost 0 bases, J lost 5 bases, and 16 bases lay in between. Germline V gene lookup returns CDR1 MNHEY and CDR2 SMNVEV (reference sequence). The CDR3 spans 17 residues. The data belong to a study of cytomegalovirus exposure and HLA in healthy donors. Across the study: The 110 or so validation repertoires used a platform that matched the one used for the 500 to 700 first-cohort repertoires, as a later analysis reported.

The assay was immunoSEQ multiplex PCR, and TCRdb's table has in-frame clones only and misses some. The table has around 300,000 clones, about nine tenths seen once. Input material: PBMCs. The chain combines TRBV27 with TRBJ1-4, with D possibly being TRBD1 (5 bases). This clonotype was sampled from a woman between 25 and 40 years old in good health and CMV-seropositive. This CDR3 reads CASSLSQGYTQNEKLFF. CDR3 nucleotide sequence: TGTGCCAGCAGTTTATCCCAGGGATATACTCAAAATGAAAAACTGTTTTTT.